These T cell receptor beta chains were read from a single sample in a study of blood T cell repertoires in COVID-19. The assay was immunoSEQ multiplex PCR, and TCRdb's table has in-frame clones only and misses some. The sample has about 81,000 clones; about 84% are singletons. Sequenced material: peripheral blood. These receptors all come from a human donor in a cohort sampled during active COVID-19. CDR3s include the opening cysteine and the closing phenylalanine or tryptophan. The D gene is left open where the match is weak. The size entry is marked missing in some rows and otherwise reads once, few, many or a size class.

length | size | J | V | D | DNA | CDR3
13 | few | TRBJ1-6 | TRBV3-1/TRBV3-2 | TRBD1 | TGTGCCAGCAGGAACCAGGGGGCTTCACCCCTCCACTTT | CASRNQGASPLHF
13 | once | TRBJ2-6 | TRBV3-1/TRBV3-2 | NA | TGTGCCAGCAGCCCCGGAGGGCCCAACGTCCTGACTTTC | CASSPGGPNVLTF
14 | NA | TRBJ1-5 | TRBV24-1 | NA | TGTGCCACCAGTGGCGACTATAGCAATCAGCCCCAGCATTTT | CATSGDYSNQPQHF
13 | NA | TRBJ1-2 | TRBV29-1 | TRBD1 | TGCAGCGTTGAGGACAGGGCTCAGTATGGCTACACCTTC | CSVEDRAQYGYTF
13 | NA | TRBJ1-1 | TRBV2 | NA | TGTGCCAGAGGTACTTCAGGGTCAACGAGAGCTTTCTTT | CARGTSGSTRAFF
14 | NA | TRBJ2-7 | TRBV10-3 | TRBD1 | TGTGCCATCAGTGAGGGGACAGGGAGCTACGAGCAGTACTTC | CAISEGTGSYEQYF
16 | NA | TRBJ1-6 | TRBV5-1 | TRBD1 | TGCGCCAGCAGCTTTGGGTCTGGACAGGGTAATTCACCCCTCCACTTT | CASSFGSGQGNSPLHF
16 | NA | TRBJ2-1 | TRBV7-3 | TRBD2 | TGTGCCAGCAGCTTAAGGCGGGGGGACTCCTACAATGAGCAGTTCTTC | CASSLRRGDSYNEQFF
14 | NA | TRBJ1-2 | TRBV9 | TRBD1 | TGTGCCAGCAGCGTTGGGACAGGGGAATATGGCTACACCTTC | CASSVGTGEYGYTF
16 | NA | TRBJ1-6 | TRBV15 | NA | TGTGCCACCAGCAGAGCTCCACGGACAGTAAATTCACCCCTCCACTTT | CATSRAPRTVNSPLHF
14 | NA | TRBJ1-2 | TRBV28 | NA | TGTGCCAGCAGTCCGGTCGGGGGTGACTATGGCTACACCTTC | CASSPVGGDYGYTF
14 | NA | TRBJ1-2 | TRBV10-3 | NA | TGTGCCATCAGTGTTGGAGACGCTACCTATGGCTACACCTTC | CAISVGDATYGYTF
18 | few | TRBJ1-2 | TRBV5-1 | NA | TGCGCCAGCAGCCCCGGCCGGGGGAGGTTAGGGATGGACTATGGCTACACCTTC | CASSPGRGRLGMDYGYTF
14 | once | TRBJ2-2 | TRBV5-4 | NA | TGTGCCAGCAGCCTCTTGACAGAAACCGGGGAGCTGTTTTTT | CASSLLTETGELFF
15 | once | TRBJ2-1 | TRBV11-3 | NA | TGTGCCAGCAGCTTAGGGACAGCCTTGGGTAATGAGCAGTTCTTC | CASSLGTALGNEQFF
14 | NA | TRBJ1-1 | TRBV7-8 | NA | TGTGCCAGCAGCTTAGCTAGAGGGCTCGCTGAAGCTTTCTTT | CASSLARGLAEAFF
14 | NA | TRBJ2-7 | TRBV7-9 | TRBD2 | TGTGCCAGCAGCGCCCTAGCGGGGGGATGGGAGCAGTACTTC | CASSALAGGWEQYF
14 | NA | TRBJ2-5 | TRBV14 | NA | TGTGCCAGCAGCCAAGATGGCGGTCGACGGACCCAGTACTTC | CASSQDGGRRTQYF
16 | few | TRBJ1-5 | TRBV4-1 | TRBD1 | TGCGCCAGCAGCCAACGGACAGGGGCCCTTGTGGAGCCCCAGCATTTT | CASSQRTGALVEPQHF
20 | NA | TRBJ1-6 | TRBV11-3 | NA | TGTGCCAGCAGCTTAGTGCGGGGGTTTTCCCTCAGCTCCTATAATTCACCCCTCCACTTT | CASSLVRGFSLSSYNSPLHF
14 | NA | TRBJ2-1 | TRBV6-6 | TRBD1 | TGTGCCAGCAGTCCGGGACAGGGCTGGAATGAGCAGTTCTTC | CASSPGQGWNEQFF
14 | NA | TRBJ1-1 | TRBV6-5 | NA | TGTGCCAGCAGTTACTCGCGGGCTCGTGGTGAAGCTTTCTTT | CASSYSRARGEAFF
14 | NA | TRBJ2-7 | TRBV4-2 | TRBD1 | TGTGCCAGCAGCGCCGGCTACAGGGGGGACGAGCAGTACTTC | CASSAGYRGDEQYF
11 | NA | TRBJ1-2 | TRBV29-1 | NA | TGCAGCGCAAAGACAGGCTATGGCTACACCTTC | CSAKTGYGYTF
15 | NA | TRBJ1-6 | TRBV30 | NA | TGTGCCTGGATACCCCCGGGACTAGCTAATTCACCCCTCCACTTT | CAWIPPGLANSPLHF
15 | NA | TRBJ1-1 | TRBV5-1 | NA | TGCGCCAGCAGCTTAGAGGGAGGGGGAGGAACTGAAGCTTTCTTT | CASSLEGGGGTEAFF
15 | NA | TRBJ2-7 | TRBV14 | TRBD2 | TGTGCCAGCAGCCAAGTAGCGGGGGAACCCGTCGAGCAGTACTTC | CASSQVAGEPVEQYF
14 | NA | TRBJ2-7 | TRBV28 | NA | TGTGCCAGCAGTTTTCAGGGTTCGTCCTACGAGCAGTACTTC | CASSFQGSSYEQYF
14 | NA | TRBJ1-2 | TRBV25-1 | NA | TGTGCCAGCAGTGATCCCACAGGGCCGGGTGGCTACACCTTC | CASSDPTGPGGYTF
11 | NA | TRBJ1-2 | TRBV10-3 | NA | TGTGCCATCAGTGCCGGCTATGGCTACACCTTC | CAISAGYGYTF
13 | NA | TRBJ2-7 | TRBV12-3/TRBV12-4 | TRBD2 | TGTGCCAGCAGTTTGCCGACTAGCGGCGAGCAGTACTTC | CASSLPTSGEQYF
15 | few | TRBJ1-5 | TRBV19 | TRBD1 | TGTGCCAGTAGTATCCAAAGGGACAGTAATCAGCCCCAGCATTTT | CASSIQRDSNQPQHF
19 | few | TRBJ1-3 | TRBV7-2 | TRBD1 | TGTGCCAGCAGCTTAGGAGCCAGCGGGACAGGGGGGTCTGGAAACACCATATATTTT | CASSLGASGTGGSGNTIYF
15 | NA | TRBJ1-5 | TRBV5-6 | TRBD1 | TGTGCCAGCAGACGAACAGGGGGCGGCGATCAGCCCCAGCATTTT | CASRRTGGGDQPQHF